These 4 T cell receptor beta chains share one sample of origin, sequenced in a study of response to subunit inactivated influenza vaccine. TCRdb passed the RT-PCR reads through MiXCR, listing each CDR3 protein once. The sample has more than 250,000 distinct CDR3 sequences; around a fifth are singletons. Sequenced material: PBMCs from blood, taken 21 months after vaccination. These receptors came from a man aged 50 to 75 who received an inactivated influenza vaccine.

This clonotype turned up a few times. CDR3 nucleotide sequence: TGTGCCAGCTCACCGACACCGCCCGGGAACACTGAAGCTTTCTTT. Translation: CASSPTPPGNTEAFF. J is TRBJ1-1 and V is TRBV18; no reliable D call. CDR1 is KGHSH and CDR2 is LQKENI in the germline V gene. The CDR3 spans 15 residues. The germline V and J ends were trimmed by 3 bases and 1 base, with 12 bases remaining between them.

In the case of this clonotype: Since a much larger clone is just one base distant, this may be a read error. This chain joins TRBV20-1 and TRBJ1-1; 10 bases align to TRBD1. This CDR3 is built from 16 residues. Germline CDR1 DFQATT, CDR2 SNEGSKA (reference sequence). CDR3 in amino acids: CSARDPGDRGSTQAFF. The CDR3 DNA sequence: TGCAGTGCTAGAGATCCAGGGGACAGGGGTAGCACTCAAGCTTTCTTT.

V usage is TRBV18 and J usage is TRBJ2-7, with D tentatively TRBD1 (5 bases). Germline V gives CDR1 KGHSH, CDR2 LQKENI. V was trimmed by 3 bases and J by 5 bases, leaving 11 bases between them. The CDR3 is 13 residues long. The CDR3 DNA reads as TGTGCCAGCTCACCCCAGGGTTTCGACGAGCAGTACTTC. It translates to CASSPQGFDEQYF.

The DNA for the CDR3 is TGTGCCAGCAGCCATACCGTGGGACAGACTGGCTACACCTTC. This codes for CASSHTVGQTGYTF. The chain uses TRBV11-2 and TRBJ1-2; TRBD1 matches 7 bases. CDR3 length: 14 residues. CDR1 is SGHAT and CDR2 is FQNNGV in the germline V gene. The trim removed 5 bases at V and 7 bases at J, leaving 10 bases unmatched.